This T cell receptor (beta chain) appears in the sequencing data of a study of T cell repertoires in cytomegalovirus infection. Study details: Evidence of both CMV infection and a matching HLA type came from public TCR beta signatures. Study results and caveats: Cumulative frequency (of public TCR beta family members) identified carriers of CMV plus the relevant HLA. HLA-C-restricted CMV-specific TCR beta clonotypes prevailed in the ex vivo response.

This clonotype has a count of ten or more. Its antigen is unknown. The trim removed 6 bases at V and 0 bases at J, leaving 8 bases unmatched. The germline V gene encodes CDR1 SGHAT and CDR2 FQNNGV. CDR3 length equals 16 residues. TCRdb reanalysed the reads using MiXCR and keeps one entry per CDR3 protein. The repertoire has 510,000 or so distinct CDR3 sequences, about 30% of them found once; the top ten carry 13%. The specimen was PBMCs. J is TRBJ2-7 and V is TRBV11-2; 10 bases line up with TRBD1. The receptor comes from a human donor in good health (CMV status not recorded). Some clones in this sample may be carry-over from other donors' samples. As DNA, the CDR3 is TGTGCCAGCAGTTCACGGGACAGGGGCCACTCCTACGAGCAGTACTTC. It codes for CASSSRDRGHSYEQYF.